The rows below give T cell receptor beta chains drawn from one sample of a study of cytomegalovirus exposure and HLA in healthy donors. Clones were sequenced by immunoSEQ multiplex PCR, and TCRdb holds only the in-frame ones, with some missing. The data contain about 170,000 clones, 60% to 80% of them seen just once; the ten biggest clones take up approximately 0.89%. Sequenced: PBMCs. The source of these receptors is a woman aged 45-65 years in good health and CMV-seropositive. The CDR3 runs from the conserved cysteine through the conserved F or W. D genes are given only for firm matches. Clone size appears in some rows only: once, few, many, or a class for an expanded clone.

J	D	size	V	DNA	CDR3
TRBJ2-5	.	.	TRBV7-9	TGTGCCAGCAAGTCCGGGACTGAAGAGACCCAGTACTTC	CASKSGTEETQYF
TRBJ1-2	TRBD1	.	TRBV27	TGTGCCAGCAGTTCGACAGGGGCCTATGGCTACACCTTC	CASSSTGAYGYTF
TRBJ1-1	.	.	TRBV7-9	TGTGCCAGCAGCTTATCATGGGGAGGGAACACTGAAGCTTTCTTT	CASSLSWGGNTEAFF
TRBJ2-3	.	few	TRBV7-2	TGTGCCAGCGGTGCGGGGATTCCAGATACGCAGTATTTT	CASGAGIPDTQYF
TRBJ2-7	.	.	TRBV7-9	TGTGCCAGCAGCTTAGATGGGGGGGCCCCCTACGAGCAGTACTTC	CASSLDGGAPYEQYF
TRBJ2-7	TRBD1	.	TRBV27	TGTGCCAGCAGTAGATGGGACAGCCCCTCCTACGAGCAGTACTTC	CASSRWDSPSYEQYF
TRBJ1-1	TRBD1	.	TRBV5-4	TGTGCCAGCAGCGAAGGCCGGGACAGGGGGCAAACTGAAGCTTTCTTT	CASSEGRDRGQTEAFF
TRBJ2-7	TRBD1	.	TRBV5-6	TGTGCCAGCAGCTTGGCTCGAGGACAGGGGAGCGAGCAGTACTTC	CASSLARGQGSEQYF
TRBJ2-7	.	.	TRBV23-1	TGCGCCAGCAGTCAATGCCCCCGGGTAGAAAGGGGCTACGAGCAGTACTTC	CASSQCPRVERGYEQYF
TRBJ2-7	.	.	TRBV7-6	TGTGCCAGCAGCTCCGGGTCCAGCCCCTCCTACGAGCAGTACTTC	CASSSGSSPSYEQYF
TRBJ2-1	.	.	TRBV5-6	TGTGCCAGCAGCTTGGTTCGCGCAGAGCAGTTCTTC	CASSLVRAEQFF
TRBJ2-1	.	few	TRBV7-9	TGTGCCAGCAGCTCCAGGGGGGGCCTAGCGGGCAACTACAATGAGCAGTTCTTC	CASSSRGGLAGNYNEQFF
TRBJ2-7	TRBD2	.	TRBV14	TGTGCCAGCACCCCCCTAGCGGGAGCGGACGAGCAGTACTTC	CASTPLAGADEQYF
TRBJ1-3	.	.	TRBV7-2	TGTGCCAGCAGCCCGCAACCCAGGGTCGGCTCTGGAAACACCATATATTTT	CASSPQPRVGSGNTIYF
TRBJ2-1	TRBD2	few	TRBV7-9	TGTGCCAGCAGCTCGGGACTAGATGGCTACAATGAGCAGTTCTTC	CASSSGLDGYNEQFF
TRBJ2-2	TRBD1	.	TRBV27	TGTGCCAGCAGTTTCGGACAGGTCTCCGGGGAGCTGTTTTTT	CASSFGQVSGELFF
TRBJ2-1	TRBD2	.	TRBV19	TGTGCCAGTAGTATCACTAGCGGGATTGGTGAGCAGTTCTTC	CASSITSGIGEQFF
TRBJ1-2	.	.	TRBV28	TGTGCCAGCAGGGAAAGAGGCTATGGCTACACCTTC	CASRERGYGYTF
TRBJ2-7	TRBD1	.	TRBV19	TGTGCCAGTAGAACCGGGACAGGGCGCGACGAGCAGTACTTC	CASRTGTGRDEQYF
TRBJ1-4	.	.	TRBV9	TGTGCCAGCACCCGGGCGGACAGTGCAACTAATGAAAAACTGTTTTTT	CASTRADSATNEKLFF
TRBJ1-1	.	once	TRBV5-1	TGCGCCAGCAGCTCTCTCCCTGGACAAATGAACACTGAAGCTTTCTTT	CASSSLPGQMNTEAFF
TRBJ1-1	TRBD1	.	TRBV19	TGTGCCAGTAGTCAGGGGGCTTTCACTGAAGCTTTCTTT	CASSQGAFTEAFF
TRBJ1-3	.	.	TRBV30	TGTGCCTGGAGTAGCCTCGGGGGAAATGGAAACACCATATATTTT	CAWSSLGGNGNTIYF
TRBJ2-5	.	.	TRBV19	TGTGCCAGCGTCGCGGACTATTTCGAGACCCAGTACTTC	CASVADYFETQYF
TRBJ1-4	TRBD1	.	TRBV15	TGTGCCACCAGCAGAACAGGGGATGAAAAACTGTTTTTT	CATSRTGDEKLFF
TRBJ2-7	.	.	TRBV25-1	TGTGCCAGCACCAGTTCCTACGAGCAGTACTTC	CASTSSYEQYF
TRBJ2-7	TRBD1	.	TRBV5-1	TGCGCCAGCAGCCTCACCGGGACAGGGAACGAGCAGTACTTC	CASSLTGTGNEQYF
TRBJ2-2	.	.	TRBV4-1	TGCGCCAGCAGCCAAGATCGGAGCGGACTAGGGGAGCTGTTTTTT	CASSQDRSGLGELFF
TRBJ2-7	TRBD1	.	TRBV5-1	TGCGCCAGCAGCTGGACAGGGGACTACGAGCAGTACTTC	CASSWTGDYEQYF
TRBJ1-1	TRBD1	few	TRBV15	TGTGCCACCAGCAGAAACCAGGGGGCGACTGAAGCTTTCTTT	CATSRNQGATEAFF